This T cell receptor (beta chain) emerged from a study of blood T cells in healthy people across ages (dated by TCRdb to about 2015). Study-wide context: In model experiments, template switching captured about one uniquely barcoded TCR beta cDNA molecule for every two T cells. Age-related changes in TCR beta repertoire diversity were measured in the study by deep sequencing normalized with unique cDNA molecular identifiers. Four age groups were formed from the donors: young (average approximately 15 years), middle-aged (around 37), aged (about 62) and long-lived (82). To avoid experimental bias, donors of different ages were spread randomly across the sequencing lanes. Two additional independent replicas of 1 million unique cDNA reads from the same blood draw were analyzed for two donors (one aged 18 to 30 and one aged 80 or older). Beyond this particular receptor, the publication reports: Estimates of total diversity based on one million sequenced T cells were considered lower bounds and underestimates. Observed TCR beta diversity per million T cells fell roughly linearly with age, and a significant reduction was already apparent by age around 36. The long-lived group showed more naive CD4+ T cells, fewer expanded clones and increased TCR diversity than the aged group, suggesting age selection. The CMV infection status of donors was not known, potentially confounding age-related changes in expanded clonotypes. Because profiling used bulk unsorted PBMCs, naive and antigen-experienced compartments could not be compared conclusively. There was a strong correlation between observed TCR beta diversity and the percentage of naive T cells measured by flow cytometry.

The table lists this clonotype with a count of one. Its recognized antigen is unknown. Within one base of it there is no much larger clone, and no base qualities were kept. The 39 donors, aged about 6 to 100 years, were systemically healthy Caucasian individuals from Russia. Each donor gave ten milliliters of peripheral blood, collected into EDTA-treated Vacutainer tubes. Ficoll-Paque density-gradient centrifugation was used to isolate PBMCs, with at least 7 million per sample. Total RNA, at least 5 micrograms per sample, was extracted from PBMCs with Trizol reagent. The percentages of naive CD45RAhigh/CD27high T cells were determined by flow cytometry on a PBMC aliquot from every donor. The germline V gene gives CDR1 as SGHVS and CDR2 as FNYEAQ. From its cysteine to its phenylalanine, the CDR3 spans 12 amino acids. The only DNA kept is the CDR3, 36 bases in frame from the first base. V loses 2 bases, J loses 13 bases, and the germline ends lie 14 bases apart.

Receptor amplification or capture employed 5' RACE. Sequencing used an Illumina HiSeq 2500. The second PCR ran for roughly 7 to 12 cycles and used a J-beta primer mix along with a sample-barcoded 5' primer. A template-switch 5' adaptor carrying 12 random nucleotides introduced a unique molecular identifier onto each TCR beta cDNA molecule. At least 2.5 million CDR3-containing paired-end reads were obtained from each sample. First-strand cDNA was synthesized from all RNA with the Mint cDNA synthesis kit, primed by a TRBC-specific oligonucleotide. Following uracil-DNA glycosylase treatment, a first 18-cycle PCR with universal primers M1SS and BC2_uni_R was performed on all cDNA. In the authors' own workflow: Each sample was normalized by randomly selecting 1 million high-quality reads, each carrying a distinct molecular identifier. Reads sharing molecular identifiers were discarded rather than binned into consensus sequences. MiTCR, set to a Q25 quality threshold and the strictest error-elimination algorithm, was used for CDR3 identification, clonotype clustering and error correction. A nonparametric unseen species model with Euler transformation was used to estimate a lower bound on total TCR beta diversity. The public reads were run again by TCRdb, first through fastp at Q25 and then through MiXCR, and only productive beta chains were kept. Rows merge per CDR3 protein into single entries with the most common DNA and genes. The V and J calls were not made by the authors but by TCRdb's processing. Across this sample there are some 1 million distinct CDR3 sequences, with more than 40% seen only once. Together, the top ten hold 15% to 20% of the sample.

In this chain, TRBV7-6 is recombined with TRBJ2-5; no D gene can be assigned with confidence. The receptor comes from an older woman in good health. Sequencing used blood. The nucleotides are TGTGCCAGCAGCTTAAACGACAACCCTTGGTACTTC. Its protein reads: CASSLNDNPWYF.